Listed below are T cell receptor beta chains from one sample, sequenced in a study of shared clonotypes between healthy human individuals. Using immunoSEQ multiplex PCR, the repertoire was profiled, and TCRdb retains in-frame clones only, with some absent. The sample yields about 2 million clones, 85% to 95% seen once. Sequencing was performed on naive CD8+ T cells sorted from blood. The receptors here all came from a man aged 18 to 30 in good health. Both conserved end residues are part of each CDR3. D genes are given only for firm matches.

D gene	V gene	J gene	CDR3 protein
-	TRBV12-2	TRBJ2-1	CASRLVSSGRPFFYNEQFF
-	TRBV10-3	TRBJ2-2	CAISEWENTGELFF
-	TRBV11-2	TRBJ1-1	CASSPPVGALNTEAFF
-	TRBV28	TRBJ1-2	CASSLMEGVGYGYTF
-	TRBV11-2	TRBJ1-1	CASSLVPGSVNTEAFF
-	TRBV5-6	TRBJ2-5	CASSPGLPLDQYF
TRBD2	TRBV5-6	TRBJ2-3	CASSTRLAGFDTQYF
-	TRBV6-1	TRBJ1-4	CASSVGAAAGEKLFF
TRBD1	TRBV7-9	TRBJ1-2	CASSLGGQGWGYTF
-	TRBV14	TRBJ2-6	CASSLHRAGANVLTF
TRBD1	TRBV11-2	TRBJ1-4	CASSLDPRDSTLF
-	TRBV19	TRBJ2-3	CASSIDATNTDTQYF
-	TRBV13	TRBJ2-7	CASSHGVPPEQYF
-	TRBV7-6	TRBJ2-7	CASSLVRLYSYEQYF
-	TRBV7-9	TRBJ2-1	CASSLGQGSYNEQFF
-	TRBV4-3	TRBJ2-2	CASSQEIITGELFF
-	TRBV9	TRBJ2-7	CASSAGGRGYEQYF
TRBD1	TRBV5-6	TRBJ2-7	CASSTRTGWASGDEQYF
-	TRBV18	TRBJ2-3	CASSPSTSTDTQYF
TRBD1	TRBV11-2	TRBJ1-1	CASSSHLGTDTEAFF
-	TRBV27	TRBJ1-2	CASSLSPAGGSFYGYTF
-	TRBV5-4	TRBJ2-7	CASSEKASGEQYF
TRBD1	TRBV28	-	CASGQGNEQYF
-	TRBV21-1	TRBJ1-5	CASGRTGPHQPQHF
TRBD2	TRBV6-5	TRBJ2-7	CASSYSPSGSYEQYF
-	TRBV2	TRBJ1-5	CASSEALLGAPQPQHF
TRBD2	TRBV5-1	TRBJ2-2	CASSWTSGSLANTGELFF
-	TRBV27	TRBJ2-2	CASSSRGTRNTGELFF
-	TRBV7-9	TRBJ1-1	CASSPSGEGMNTEAFF
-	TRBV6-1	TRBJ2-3	CASSELHSTDTQYF
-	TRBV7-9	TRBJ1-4	CASSLAPPAEKLFF
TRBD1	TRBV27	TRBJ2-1	CASSLYSGTGIENEQFF
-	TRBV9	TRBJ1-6	CASSVMGDNSPLHF
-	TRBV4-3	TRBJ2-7	CASSQNGDSFYEQYF
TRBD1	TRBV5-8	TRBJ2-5	CASIPRGETQYF